This TCR beta chain was recovered during a study of a mutant IDH1 vaccine in newly diagnosed glioma. Study-wide context: Patients got their first vaccination 4-6 weeks after radiotherapy alone, or with temozolomide cycles. Points from the study as a whole: In about 94% of patients, immune responses induced by the vaccine occurred.

CDR1 is SGHTA, CDR2 FQGNSA, per germline. The CDR3 has 15 amino acids. Trimming removed 0 bases from V and 4 bases from J, with 10 bases in between. Time point noted: week 47, end of study. In every dose of vaccine, 300 ug of mutant IDH1 20-mer peptide was given alongside topical imiquimod. The donor cohort comprised cases of new WHO grade 3 or 4 IDH1-mutant, ATRX-lost astrocytoma. On this clone: The antigen is not known.

Generated by immunoSEQ multiplex PCR, the TCRdb table keeps only in-frame clones and is missing some. Of over 80,000 clones listed, 75% to 85% were seen once; the top ten hold roughly 5.6%. The source material was PBMCs, sampled from a glioma patient whose treatment included an IDH1 peptide vaccine. The clonotype originates from a man aged 35 to 55 with glioma. The chain has TRBV7-2 and TRBJ2-1; the D gene is possibly TRBD1 (6 bases). CDR3 sequence: CASSLAGTLYNEQFF. The CDR3 DNA reads TGTGCCAGCAGCTTAGCGGGGACATTATACAATGAGCAGTTCTTC.